What follows are 30 T cell receptor beta chains derived from one specimen sequenced in a study of blood T cell repertoires in COVID-19. Repertoires were generated with immunoSEQ multiplex PCR, while TCRdb's copy carries only in-frame clones and drops some. The sample yields about 240,000 clones, approximately 90% seen once. Material: peripheral blood. These receptors were taken from a man between 60 and 75 years old who had recovered from COVID-19.

CDR3 residues: CASSDIGWASGGHSYNEQFF. CDR3 coding DNA: TGCGCCAGCAGTGATATCGGATGGGCTAGCGGGGGCCACTCCTACAATGAGCAGTTCTTC. This chain connects TRBV10-1 to TRBJ2-1, with TRBD2 matching over 10 bases. The CDR3 has 20 residues. V was pared by 3 bases and J by 0 bases, with 14 bases of the junction left unmatched. Per the germline V gene, CDR1 is WNHNN and CDR2 is SYGVQD (reference sequence).

J is TRBJ2-7 and V is TRBV5-6; 7 bases align to TRBD1. There are 15 residues in the CDR3. Trimming removed 1 base from V and 3 bases from J; junction bases left unmatched: 7. CDR1 and CDR2 (germline): SGHDT, YYEEEE. CDR3 sequence (DNA): TGTGCCAGCAGCTTGCCTCAGGGGGATTACTACGAGCAGTACTTC. Its translation: CASSLPQGDYYEQYF.

V is TRBV2 and J is TRBJ2-3, with 8 bases matching TRBD1. Germline V gives CDR1 SNHLY, CDR2 FYNNEI. V was clipped by 2 bases and J by 0 bases; unmatched bases: 1. The CDR3 extends over 15 amino acids. CDR3: CASSEQGASTDTQYF. In DNA form, the CDR3 reads TGTGCCAGCAGTGAACAGGGGGCGAGCACAGATACGCAGTATTTT.

On this clone: This sample includes further DNA sequences coding for the same CDR3. The chain combines TRBV19 with TRBJ2-3; D is undetermined. The germline CDR1 and CDR2 sequences are LNHDA and SQIVND (reference sequence). Trimming took off 3 bases at V and 2 bases at J, with 3 bases between the two ends. CDR3 length equals 12 residues. The CDR3 bases are TGTGCCAGTAGTATTTACACAGATACGCAGTATTTT. Amino acid sequence: CASSIYTDTQYF.

The genes are TRBV20-1 and TRBJ1-1; TRBD1 is a possible D gene (5 bases). Per the germline V gene, CDR1 is DFQATT and CDR2 is SNEGSKA (reference sequence). CDR3 size: 14 residues. The ends were cut back, 3 bases at V and 1 base at J, with 12 bases in the middle. The DNA for the CDR3 is TGCAGTGCTAGTCGTGGGGGGAAGAACACTGAAGCTTTCTTT. Translating it yields CSASRGGKNTEAFF.

As for this clone: This sample also contains other DNA sequences that code for the same CDR3. The J gene is TRBJ2-5, the V gene TRBV5-1, with 9 bases lining up with TRBD2. V lost 4 bases to trimming and J lost 5 bases; unmatched junction nucleotides: 3. The CDR3 runs to 13 residues. Germline CDR1 SGHRS, CDR2 YFSETQ. CDR3 sequence: CASSGLAGETQYF. CDR3 bases: TGCGCCAGCAGCGGCCTAGCGGGGGAGACCCAGTACTTC.

The rearrangement links TRBV5-4 to TRBJ2-1; 9 bases agree with TRBD2. V lost 2 bases and J lost 8; bases outside the gene matches: 8. The CDR3 has 15 residues. Looked up from germline, CDR1 is SGHNT and CDR2 is YYREEE (reference sequence). The CDR3 loop reads CASSLPGGGAYEQFF. In DNA form, the CDR3 reads TGTGCCAGCAGCTTACCGGGCGGGGGGGCCTATGAGCAGTTCTTC. The full variable domain, with the rest looked up from reference TRBV5-4 and TRBJ2-1, is ETGVTQSPTHLIKTRGQQVTLRCSSQSGHNTVSWYQQALGQGPQFIFQYYREEENGRGNFPPRFSGLQFPNYSSELNVNALELDDSALYLCASSLPGGGAYEQFFGPGTRLTVL.

The gene calls are TRBV24-1 and TRBJ2-1; possibly TRBD2 for D (6 bases). V was pared by 1 base and J by 0 bases, with 9 bases between. This CDR3 spans 16 amino acids. Germline V gene data show CDR1 as KGHDR and CDR2 as SFDVKD. The CDR3 reads CATSDLQAGSYNEQFF. CDR3 in DNA: TGTGCCACCAGTGATTTACAAGCGGGCTCCTACAATGAGCAGTTCTTC.

J is TRBJ1-3 and V is TRBV6-5, with unresolved D. V shed 6 bases and J shed 0 bases, with 9 bases lying between them. CDR3 length: 14 amino acids. Looked up from germline, CDR1 is MNHEY and CDR2 is SVGAGI. The CDR3 spells CASSSEVSGNTIYF. CDR3 nucleotides: TGTGCCAGCAGCTCAGAAGTCTCTGGAAACACCATATATTTT.

The V gene is TRBV7-9, the J gene TRBJ1-6; 7 nucleotides align to TRBD1. Germline lookup yields CDR1 SEHNR and CDR2 FQNEAQ (reference sequence). CDR3 length: 16 residues. With V trimmed by 5 bases and J by 6 bases, 10 bases remained unmatched. The CDR3 DNA is TGTGCCAGCAGCCCCGGGACAGTCAGACTTAATTCACCCCTCCACTTT. As protein: CASSPGTVRLNSPLHF.

CDR3: CASSLDRGQSANGGELFF. CDR3 DNA sequence: TGTGCCAGCAGCTTAGATCGGGGACAGTCCGCGAACGGCGGGGAGCTGTTTTTT. This rearrangement joins TRBV11-2 to TRBJ2-2, with TRBD1 identical over 7 bases. The CDR3 runs 18 residues. The V gene's germline CDR1 is SGHAT and CDR2 FQNNGV. J was trimmed by 7 bases and V by 0 bases; bases with no gene match: 14.

V is TRBV2 and J is TRBJ1-5; TRBD1 is a possible D gene (5 bases). The V end was cut by 2 bases, the J end by 7 bases, with 9 bases between. The CDR3 extends over 13 amino acids. The germline gives CDR1 SNHLY, CDR2 FYNNEI. The CDR3 DNA is TGTGCCAGCAGTGAACAGGGTAAGCAGCCCCAGCATTTT. Translation gives CASSEQGKQPQHF.

Written as DNA, the CDR3 is TGCGCCAGCAGCTTTTGGTTGACAGGGGGAGAGACCCAGTACTTC. Amino acid sequence: CASSFWLTGGETQYF. J is TRBJ2-5 and V is TRBV5-1, with TRBD1 matching over 9 bases. Trimming removed 2 bases from V and 4 bases from J; junction bases left unmatched: 6. There are 15 residues in the CDR3. CDR1 is SGHRS, CDR2 YFSETQ, per germline.

This chain connects TRBV24-1 to TRBJ1-5; TRBD1 matches at 8 bases. Looked up from germline, CDR1 is KGHDR and CDR2 is SFDVKD. The CDR3 is made up of 14 amino acids. Losses at the gene ends were 3 bases for V and 9 bases for J; bases not matched to a gene: 6. In nucleotides, the CDR3 is TGTGCCACCAGTGATGGGACAGGCACTTGGCCCCAGCATTTT. Amino acids: CATSDGTGTWPQHF.

The rearrangement joins TRBV5-8 to TRBJ2-2, with D perhaps matching TRBD1 (6 bases). The CDR3 totals 16 residues. The V gene lost 5 bases and the J gene lost 0 bases, with 14 bases spanning the gap. CDR1 is SGHTS and CDR2 is YDEGEE in the germline V gene. CDR3 protein: CASRRGQLSNTGELFF. CDR3 DNA sequence: TGTGCCAGCAGACGAGGACAGCTTTCGAACACCGGGGAGCTGTTTTTT.

This rearrangement joins TRBV30 to TRBJ1-5, with 8 bases identical to TRBD1. The germline CDR1 and CDR2 sequences are GTSNPN and SVGIG (reference sequence). The V segment lost 7 bases and the J segment 3 bases; nucleotides outside the gene matches: 8. The CDR3 totals 14 residues. The CDR3 DNA follows: TGTGCCTACTCGACAGGGGCCTACAATCAGCCCCAGCATTTT. This sequence encodes CAYSTGAYNQPQHF. Filled out from reference TRBV30 and TRBJ1-5, the complete variable domain reads SQTIHQWPATLVQPVGSPLSLECTVEGTSNPNLYWYRQAAGRGLQLLFYSVGIGQISSEVPQNLSASRPQDRQFILSSKKLLLSDSGFYLCAYSTGAYNQPQHFGDGTRLSIL.

This chain uses TRBV18 with TRBJ2-6; 7 bases map to TRBD1. The CDR3 spans 20 residues. Germline CDR1 KGHSH, CDR2 LQKENI. Germline trimming cut 3 bases from V and 0 bases from J; bases unmatched to any gene: 14. CDR3 bases: TGTGCCAGCTCACCCGACTTGGGATTAGGGGACAGCTCTGGGGCCAACGTCCTGACTTTC. This gives the protein CASSPDLGLGDSSGANVLTF.

This chain uses TRBV3-1 (or the pseudogene TRBV3-2) with TRBJ2-3, with a weak D call TRBD2 (5 bases). The CDR3 has 15 residues. Germline assignment: CDR1 LGHDT and CDR2 YNNKEL (reference sequence). V lost 4 bases, J lost 4 bases, and 15 bases lay in between. CDR3: CASSRSLARADTQYF. CDR3 coding DNA: TGTGCCAGCAGCCGATCGTTAGCGAGGGCAGATACGCAGTATTTT.

The V call is TRBV5-1, the J call TRBJ1-1; the match to TRBD1 covers 9 bases. Germline CDR1 reads SGHRS; CDR2 reads YFSETQ. The CDR3 length is 14 residues. V shed 4 bases, J shed 4 bases, and the junction held 5 bases outside the gene matches. This CDR3 is CASSTQGASTEAFF. The CDR3 DNA reads as TGCGCCAGCAGCACACAGGGGGCGAGCACTGAAGCTTTCTTT.

The chain couples TRBV30 to TRBJ2-7; a possible D gene is TRBD1 (6 bases). CDR3 length: 12 residues. Per the germline V gene, CDR1 is GTSNPN and CDR2 is SVGIG (reference sequence). The V end was cut by 2 bases, the J end by 6 bases, with 11 bases between. CDR3 bases: TGTGCCTGGAGTCTTACAGGGAGCGAGCAGTACGTC. It translates to CAWSLTGSEQYV.

The rearrangement uses TRBV24-1 and TRBJ2-5; 10 nucleotides match TRBD1. The J segment lost 2 bases and the V segment lost 2 bases, leaving 16 bases of the junction unmatched. CDR1 and CDR2 from the germline V gene are KGHDR and SFDVKD. CDR3 length: 20 amino acids. CDR3 protein: CATSDSAPHLGQGSQETQYF. The CDR3 bases are TGTGCCACCAGTGATTCGGCCCCCCACCTGGGACAGGGGAGTCAAGAGACCCAGTACTTC.

The chain has TRBV6-5 and TRBJ2-5, with D maybe TRBD2 (5 bases). The CDR3 is 16 amino acids. From germline, CDR1 is MNHEY and CDR2 SVGAGI. With 2 bases removed from V and 0 bases from J, the gap between germline ends came to 13 bases. The CDR3 protein is CASSYGSSIYQETQYF. The CDR3 nucleotides read TGTGCCAGCAGTTACGGGTCTAGCATATACCAAGAGACCCAGTACTTC.

The V and J genes are TRBV19 and TRBJ2-5, with D possibly matching TRBD1 (6 bases). V was clipped by 6 bases and J by 5 bases, with 16 bases between them. CDR3 length: 14 amino acids. The germline CDR1 and CDR2 sequences are LNHDA and SQIVND (reference sequence). The CDR3 bases are TGTGCCAGTAGCCGACAGGCAGACTGGGAGACCCAGTACTTC. Amino acid sequence: CASSRQADWETQYF.

V gene TRBV10-3 combines with J gene TRBJ1-4; no firm D call. The CDR3 totals 11 residues. Germline V CDR1 and CDR2: ENHRY, SYGVKD. Trimming removed 4 bases from V and 8 bases from J, with 5 bases in between. CDR3 region: CAISAGEKLFF. DNA of the CDR3: TGTGCCATCAGTGCGGGGGAAAAACTGTTTTTT.

This chain connects TRBV6-4 to TRBJ2-7; 9 bases match TRBD2. The CDR3 covers 16 residues. V lost 11 bases to trimming and J lost 3 bases; unmatched junction nucleotides: 17. Germline-derived CDR1 and CDR2 are MRHNA and SNTAGT. In nucleotides, the CDR3 is TGTGCCGGCCTGCGGGGGGGCCCCTTTGTTTGCTACGAGCAGTACGTC. Its translation: CAGLRGGPFVCYEQYV.

The V call is TRBV6-1, the J call TRBJ2-1; perhaps TRBD1 as D (5 bases). Germline CDR1 reads MNHNS; CDR2 reads SASEGT. The germline V and J ends were trimmed by 0 bases and 4 bases, with 13 bases remaining between them. This CDR3 region has 16 residues. The CDR3 spells CASSEALQGPYNEQFF. CDR3 DNA: TGTGCCAGCAGTGAAGCGCTCCAGGGTCCATACAATGAGCAGTTCTTC.

The chain has TRBV19 and TRBJ2-3, with TRBD2 as a possible D gene (6 bases). CDR1 and CDR2 from the germline V gene are LNHDA and SQIVND (reference sequence). V lost 3 bases to trimming and J lost 6 bases, with 19 bases between them. There are 16 residues in the CDR3. This CDR3 is CASSIMGGTGADTQYF. CDR3 in DNA: TGTGCCAGTAGTATTATGGGTGGGACTGGGGCGGATACGCAGTATTTT.

This clone occurred once. The rearrangement uses TRBV5-1 and TRBJ2-5; a possible D gene is TRBD2 (5 bases). The CDR3 totals 13 residues. Germline V gene sequence: CDR1 SGHRS, CDR2 YFSETQ. Trimming removed 0 bases from V and 3 bases from J, with 6 bases in between. The CDR3 protein is CASSLGGKETQYF. CDR3 sequence (DNA): TGCGCCAGCAGCTTGGGAGGGAAAGAGACCCAGTACTTC.

This clone was recorded only once. This chain links TRBV7-2 with TRBJ2-3; TRBD1 agrees at 7 bases. The CDR3 is 12 amino acids. The germline V gene encodes CDR1 SGHTA and CDR2 FQGNSA. Germline trimming cut 5 bases from V and 11 bases from J; bases unmatched to any gene: 7. The CDR3 sequence: CASSDRDRKQYF. Here the CDR3 DNA reads TGTGCCAGCAGCGACCGGGACAGAAAGCAGTATTTT. The variable domain in full, completed from reference TRBV7-2 and TRBJ2-3, reads GAGVSQSPSNKVTEKGKDVELRCDPISGHTALYWYRQSLGQGLEFLIYFQGNSAPDKSGLPSDRFSAERTGGSVSTLTIQRTQQEDSAVYLCASSDRDRKQYFGPGTRLTVL.

The rearrangement links TRBV14 to TRBJ2-3, with TRBD2 matching over 11 bases. Germline V CDR1 and CDR2: SGHDN, FVKESK. The trim removed 4 bases at V and 7 bases at J, leaving 13 bases unmatched. This CDR3 is 17 amino acids long. The CDR3 region has the DNA TGTGCCAGCAGCCGAGCTGTGACTAGCGGGACGTCCTATACGCAGTATTTT. It codes for CASSRAVTSGTSYTQYF. Variable domain in full (rest from reference TRBV14 and TRBJ2-3): EAGVTQFPSHSVIEKGQTVTLRCDPISGHDNLYWYRRVMGKEIKFLLHFVKESKQDESGMPNNRFLAERTGGTYSTLKVQPAELEDSGVYFCASSRAVTSGTSYTQYFGPGTRLTVL.